The following is a T cell receptor (beta chain) sequence with its context. Its antigen is still unknown. Germline CDR1 MNHGY, CDR2 SAAAGT. With V trimmed by 2 bases and J by 12 bases, 5 bases remained unmatched. The CDR3 totals 12 residues. This sample is drawn from a study of T cells in localized non-small cell lung cancer. Broader study findings: A median of about 50 clones ranked among the top 100 in tumor appeared in adjacent lung. In the blood, greater T cell density corresponded to longer overall survival. Sequencing covered just one tumor region, so heterogeneity cannot be ruled out.

Using immunoSEQ multiplex PCR, the repertoire was profiled, and TCRdb retains in-frame clones only, with some absent. The sample holds fewer than 15,000 clones, roughly 28% seen once. This rearrangement joins TRBV6-8 to TRBJ2-7, with 9 bases fitting TRBD2. The sequence was obtained from a female donor over 55 with stage I lung adenocarcinoma. The starting material was lung tumor tissue, obtained before any cancer treatment. The CDR3 is CASSYASGRTYF. Here the CDR3 DNA reads TGTGCCAGCAGTTACGCAAGCGGGAGGACGTACTTC.